Shown below are 2 T cell receptor beta chains from a single sample sequenced in a study of blood T cell repertoires in COVID-19. The table came from immunoSEQ multiplex PCR; TCRdb's copy has only in-frame clones and leaves some out. This table has fewer than 250,000 clones, 84% appearing once. Material for sequencing was PBMCs or T cells enriched from blood (not recorded which). The receptors come from a woman under 40 who had been exposed to COVID-19.

This chain uses TRBV7-3 with TRBJ1-4, with TRBD1 matching over 8 bases. V lost 5 bases to trimming and J lost 8 bases; unmatched junction nucleotides: 22. Germline V gives CDR1 SGHTA, CDR2 FQGTGA. The CDR3 is made up of 19 amino acids. This CDR3 is CASSIRDRLGVERGEKLFF. The CDR3 DNA reads as TGTGCCAGCAGCATCCGGGACAGGCTCGGGGTGGAGCGGGGCGAAAAACTGTTTTTT.

The V call is TRBV4-2, the J call TRBJ1-2, with D possibly TRBD1 on 5 matching bases. The CDR3 runs to 14 residues. The V gene's germline CDR1 is LGHNA and CDR2 YNFKEQ. V lost 1 base and J lost 6, with 12 bases in between. CDR3 nucleotide sequence: TGTGCCAGCAGCCAAGGGGGAGGGGAGAATGGCTACACCTTC. Its protein is CASSQGGGENGYTF.